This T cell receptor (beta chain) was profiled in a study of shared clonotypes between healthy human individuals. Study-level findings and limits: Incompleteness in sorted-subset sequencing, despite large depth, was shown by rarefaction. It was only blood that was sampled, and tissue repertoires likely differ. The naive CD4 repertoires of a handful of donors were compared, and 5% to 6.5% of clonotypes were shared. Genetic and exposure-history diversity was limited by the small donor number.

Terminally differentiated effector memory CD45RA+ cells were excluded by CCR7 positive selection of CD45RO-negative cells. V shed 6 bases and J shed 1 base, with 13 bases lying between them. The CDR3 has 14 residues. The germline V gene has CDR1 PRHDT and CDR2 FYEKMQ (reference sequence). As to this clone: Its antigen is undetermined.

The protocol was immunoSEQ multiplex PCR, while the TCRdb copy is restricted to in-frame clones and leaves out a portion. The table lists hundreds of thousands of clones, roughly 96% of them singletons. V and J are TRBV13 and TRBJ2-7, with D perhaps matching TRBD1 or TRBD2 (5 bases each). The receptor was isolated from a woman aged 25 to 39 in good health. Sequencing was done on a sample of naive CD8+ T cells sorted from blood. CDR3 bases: TGTGCCAGCAGTACGGGGCGTCTGTCCTACGAGCAGTACTTC. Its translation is CASSTGRLSYEQYF. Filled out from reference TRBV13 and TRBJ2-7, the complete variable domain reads AAGVIQSPRHLIKEKRETATLKCYPIPRHDTVYWYQQGPGQDPQFLISFYEKMQSDKGSIPDRFSAQQFSDYHSELNMSSLELGDSALYFCASSTGRLSYEQYFGPGTRLTVT.